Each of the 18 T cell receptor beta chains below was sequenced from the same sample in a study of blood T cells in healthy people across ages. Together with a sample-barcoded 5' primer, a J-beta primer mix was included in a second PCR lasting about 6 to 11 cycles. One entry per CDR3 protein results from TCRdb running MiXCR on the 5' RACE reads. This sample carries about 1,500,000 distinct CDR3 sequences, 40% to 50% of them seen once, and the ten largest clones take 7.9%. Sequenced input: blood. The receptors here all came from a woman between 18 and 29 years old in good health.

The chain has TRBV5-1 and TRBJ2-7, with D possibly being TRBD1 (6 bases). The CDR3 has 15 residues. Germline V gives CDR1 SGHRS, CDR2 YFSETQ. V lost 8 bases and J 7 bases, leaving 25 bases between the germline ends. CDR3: CARSPIQDSYNEQYF. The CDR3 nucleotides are TGCGCCAGAAGCCCAATCCAGGACAGCTACAATGAGCAGTACTTC.

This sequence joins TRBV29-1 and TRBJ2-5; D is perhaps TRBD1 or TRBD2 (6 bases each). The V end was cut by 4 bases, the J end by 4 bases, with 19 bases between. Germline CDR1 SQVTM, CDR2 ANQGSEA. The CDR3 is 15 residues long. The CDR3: CSVGGRVRGGETQYF. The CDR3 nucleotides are TGCAGCGTTGGGGGGCGGGTTAGGGGAGGAGAGACCCAGTACTTC. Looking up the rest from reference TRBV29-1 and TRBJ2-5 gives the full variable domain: SAVISQKPSRDICQRGTSLTIQCQVDSQVTMMFWYRQQPGQSLTLIATANQGSEATYESGFVIDKFPISRPNLTFSTLTVSNMSPEDSSIYLCSVGGRVRGGETQYFGPGTRLLVL.

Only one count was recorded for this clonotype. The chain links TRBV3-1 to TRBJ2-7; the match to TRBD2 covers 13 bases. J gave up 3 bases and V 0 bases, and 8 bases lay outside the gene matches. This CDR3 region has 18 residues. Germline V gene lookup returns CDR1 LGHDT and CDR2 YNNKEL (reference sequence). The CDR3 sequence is CASSQEPLAGGPVYEQYF. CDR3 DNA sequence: TGTGCCAGCAGCCAAGAGCCACTAGCGGGAGGGCCGGTCTACGAGCAGTACTTC.

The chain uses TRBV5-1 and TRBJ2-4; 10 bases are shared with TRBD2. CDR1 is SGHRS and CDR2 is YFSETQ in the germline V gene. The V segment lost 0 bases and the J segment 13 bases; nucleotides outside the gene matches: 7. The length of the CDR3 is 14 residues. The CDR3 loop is CASSLESSGSAQYF. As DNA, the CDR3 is TGCGCCAGCAGCTTGGAGTCTAGCGGGAGTGCGCAGTACTTC.

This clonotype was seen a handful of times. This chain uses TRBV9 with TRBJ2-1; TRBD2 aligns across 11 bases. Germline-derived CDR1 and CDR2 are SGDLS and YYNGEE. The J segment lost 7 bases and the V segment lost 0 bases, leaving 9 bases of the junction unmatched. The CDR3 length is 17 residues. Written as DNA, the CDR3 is TGTGCCAGCAGCGTAGTAGGTAGCGGGGGGGCTGTTAATGAGCAGTTCTTC. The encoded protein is CASSVVGSGGAVNEQFF.

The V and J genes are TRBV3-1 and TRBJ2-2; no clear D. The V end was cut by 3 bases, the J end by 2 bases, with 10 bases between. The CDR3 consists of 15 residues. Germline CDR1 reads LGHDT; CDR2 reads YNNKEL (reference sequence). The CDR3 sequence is CASSQSSRNTGELFF. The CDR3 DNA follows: TGTGCCAGCAGCCAGAGCAGTCGTAACACCGGGGAGCTGTTTTTT.

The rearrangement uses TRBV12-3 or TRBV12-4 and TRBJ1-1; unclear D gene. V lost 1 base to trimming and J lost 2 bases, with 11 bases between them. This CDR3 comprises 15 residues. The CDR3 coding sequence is TGTGCCAGCAGTTTAGACTCTGGAGTCAACACTGAAGCTTTCTTT. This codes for CASSLDSGVNTEAFF.

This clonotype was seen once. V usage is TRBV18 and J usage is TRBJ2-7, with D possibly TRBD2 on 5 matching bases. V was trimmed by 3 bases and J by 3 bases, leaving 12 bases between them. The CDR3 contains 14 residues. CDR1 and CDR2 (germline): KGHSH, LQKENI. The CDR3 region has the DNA TGTGCCAGCTCACCCGAGGGTAGCCTCTACGAGCAGTACTTC. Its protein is CASSPEGSLYEQYF.

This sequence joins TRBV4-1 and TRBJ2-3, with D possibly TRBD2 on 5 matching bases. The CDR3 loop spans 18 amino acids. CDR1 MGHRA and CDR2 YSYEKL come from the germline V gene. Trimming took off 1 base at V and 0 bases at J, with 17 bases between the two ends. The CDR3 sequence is CASSQGRASGTSTDTQYF. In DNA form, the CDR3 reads TGCGCCAGCAGCCAAGGTCGGGCCAGCGGAACCAGCACAGATACGCAGTATTTT.

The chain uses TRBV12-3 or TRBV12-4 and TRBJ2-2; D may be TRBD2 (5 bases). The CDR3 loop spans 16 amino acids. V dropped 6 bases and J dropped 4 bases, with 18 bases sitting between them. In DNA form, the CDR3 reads TGTGCCAGCAGGCTAGCTATTTCGGAGAGCACCGGGGAGCTGTTTTTT. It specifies CASRLAISESTGELFF.

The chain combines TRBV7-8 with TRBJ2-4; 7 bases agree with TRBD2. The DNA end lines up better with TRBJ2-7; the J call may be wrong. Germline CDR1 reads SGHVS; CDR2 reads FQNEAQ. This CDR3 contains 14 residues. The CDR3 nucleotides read TGTGCCAGCAGCCGCGAAGCGGGATCGTACGAGCAGTACTTC. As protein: CASSREAGSYEQYF.

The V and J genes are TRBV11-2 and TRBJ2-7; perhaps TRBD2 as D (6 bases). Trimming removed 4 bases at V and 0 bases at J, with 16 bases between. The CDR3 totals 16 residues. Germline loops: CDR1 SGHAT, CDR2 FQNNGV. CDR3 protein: CASSYSLAGFSYEQYF. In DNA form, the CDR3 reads TGTGCCAGCAGCTACTCCCTGGCGGGATTCTCCTACGAGCAGTACTTC.

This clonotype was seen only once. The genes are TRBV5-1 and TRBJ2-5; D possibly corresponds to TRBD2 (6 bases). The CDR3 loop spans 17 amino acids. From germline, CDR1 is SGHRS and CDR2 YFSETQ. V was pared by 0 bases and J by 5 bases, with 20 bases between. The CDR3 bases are TGCGCCAGCAGCTTGGGGACCCAGCGGGTCATTTGGGAGACCCAGTACTTC. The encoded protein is CASSLGTQRVIWETQYF.

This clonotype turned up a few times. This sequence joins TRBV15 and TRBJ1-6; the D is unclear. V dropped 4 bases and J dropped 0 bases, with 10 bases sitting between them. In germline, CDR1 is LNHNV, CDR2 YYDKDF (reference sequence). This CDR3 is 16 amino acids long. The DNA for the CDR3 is TGTGCCACCAGCACCCCAAGCGGCTCCTATAATTCACCCCTCCACTTT. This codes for CATSTPSGSYNSPLHF.

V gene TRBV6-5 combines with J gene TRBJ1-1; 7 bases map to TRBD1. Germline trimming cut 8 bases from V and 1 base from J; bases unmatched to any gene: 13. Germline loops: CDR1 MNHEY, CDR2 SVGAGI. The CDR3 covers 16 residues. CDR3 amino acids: CASLVQGGGGNTEAFF. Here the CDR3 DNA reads TGTGCCAGCCTCGTACAAGGGGGCGGCGGGAACACTGAAGCTTTCTTT.

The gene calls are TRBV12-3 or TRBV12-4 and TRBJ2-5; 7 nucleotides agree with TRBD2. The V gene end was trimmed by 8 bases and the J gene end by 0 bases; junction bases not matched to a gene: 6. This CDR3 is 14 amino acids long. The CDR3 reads CASEKRGYQETQYF. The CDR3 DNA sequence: TGTGCCAGCGAGAAGCGGGGCTACCAAGAGACCCAGTACTTC.

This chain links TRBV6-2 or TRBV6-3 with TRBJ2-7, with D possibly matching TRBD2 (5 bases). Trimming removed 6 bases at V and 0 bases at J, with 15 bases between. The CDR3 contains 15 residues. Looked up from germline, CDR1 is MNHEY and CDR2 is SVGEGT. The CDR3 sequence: CASSPQRRVSYEQYF. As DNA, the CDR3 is TGTGCCAGCAGCCCCCAGCGGAGAGTCTCCTACGAGCAGTACTTC.

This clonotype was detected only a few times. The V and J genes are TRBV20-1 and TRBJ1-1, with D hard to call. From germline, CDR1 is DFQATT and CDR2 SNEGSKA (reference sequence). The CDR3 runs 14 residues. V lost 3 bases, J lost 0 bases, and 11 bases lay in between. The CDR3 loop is CSASGGILNTEAFF. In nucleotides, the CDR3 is TGCAGTGCTAGCGGCGGGATATTGAACACTGAAGCTTTCTTT.